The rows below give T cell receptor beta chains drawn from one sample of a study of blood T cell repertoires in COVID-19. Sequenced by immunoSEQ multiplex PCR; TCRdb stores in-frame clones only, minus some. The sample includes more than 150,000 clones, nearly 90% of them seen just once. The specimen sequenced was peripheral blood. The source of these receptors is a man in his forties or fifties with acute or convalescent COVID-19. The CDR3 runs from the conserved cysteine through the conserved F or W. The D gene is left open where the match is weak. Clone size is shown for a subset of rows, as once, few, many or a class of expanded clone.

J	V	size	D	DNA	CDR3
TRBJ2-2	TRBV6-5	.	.	TGTGCCAGCAAAGTTCAGGGGACCGGGGAGCTGTTTTTT	CASKVQGTGELFF
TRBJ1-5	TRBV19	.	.	TGTGCCAGTAGTATGAGTATAACCGGACGAGGGAATAGCAATCAGCCCCAGCATTTT	CASSMSITGRGNSNQPQHF
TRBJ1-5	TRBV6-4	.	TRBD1	TGTGCCAGCGGACGGGACAGGGGTTATCAGCCCCAGCATTTT	CASGRDRGYQPQHF
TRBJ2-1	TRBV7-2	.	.	TGTGCCAGCAGCTCCGCCTCGGGATACTTGGGTGAGCAGTTCTTC	CASSSASGYLGEQFF
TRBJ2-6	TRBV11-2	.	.	TGTGCCAGCAGCTTAGTAAGGGGGGGGGCCTACTCTGGGGCCAACGTCCTGACTTTC	CASSLVRGGAYSGANVLTF
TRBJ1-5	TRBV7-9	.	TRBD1	TGTGCCAGCAGCGGGCGGACAGGGCCTCCTCAGCCCCAGCATTTT	CASSGRTGPPQPQHF
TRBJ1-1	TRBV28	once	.	TGTGCCAGCACTCCCCTCGAAACAGAAGATCTGGTTTTCTTT	CASTPLETEDLVFF
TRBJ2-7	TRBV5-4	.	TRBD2	TGTGCCAGCAGCCCGGGACCCGGCGGGAGCTCCTACGAGCAGTACTTC	CASSPGPGGSSYEQYF
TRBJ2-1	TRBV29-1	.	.	TGCAGCGTTGAACCCACAGGGAGTATCAATGAGCAGTTCTTC	CSVEPTGSINEQFF
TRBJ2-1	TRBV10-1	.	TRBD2	TGCGCCAGCAGTGAAAGGACTAGCGGGAGGGCCGTAAAGCAGTTCTTC	CASSERTSGRAVKQFF
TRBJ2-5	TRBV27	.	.	TGTGCCAGCAGTTTGAATATACTAGCACAAGAGACCCAGTACTTC	CASSLNILAQETQYF
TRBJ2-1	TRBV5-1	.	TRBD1	TGCGCCAGCAGCTTAGACTCGAGGGGGCATGAGCAGTTCTTC	CASSLDSRGHEQFF
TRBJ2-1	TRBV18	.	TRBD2	TGTGCCAGCTCGCAAGAAACACTAGCGGGGGGGTCTCGCCGTGAGCAGTTCTTC	CASSQETLAGGSRREQFF
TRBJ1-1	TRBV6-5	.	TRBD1	TGTGCCAGCCGGACAGGGCGGGTTGGCACTGAAGCTTTCTTT	CASRTGRVGTEAFF
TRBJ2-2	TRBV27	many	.	TGTGCCAGCAGTTTGGGGCTCACCGGGGAGCTGTTTTTT	CASSLGLTGELFF
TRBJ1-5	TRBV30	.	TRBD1	TGTGCCTGGAGTGTACAGGGGGATCAGCCCCAGCATTTT	CAWSVQGDQPQHF
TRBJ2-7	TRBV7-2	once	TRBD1	TGTGCCAGCAGCAGGGGACAGGGGAGAGAGCAGTACTTC	CASSRGQGREQYF
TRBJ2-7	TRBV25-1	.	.	TGTGCCAGCAGCCCCTCTTCCTACGAGCAGTACTTC	CASSPSSYEQYF
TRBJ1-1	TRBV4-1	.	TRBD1	TGCGCCAGCAGCCGGGACAGGGCAAACACTGAAGCTTTCTTT	CASSRDRANTEAFF
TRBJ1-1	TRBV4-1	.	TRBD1	TGCGCCAGCAGCCTCCGGGACAGGGGGGGGGACACTGAAGCTTTCTTT	CASSLRDRGGDTEAFF
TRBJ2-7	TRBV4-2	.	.	TGTGCCAGCAGCAAAGACGAGGCGGGGAGCTCCTACGAGCAGTACTTC	CASSKDEAGSSYEQYF
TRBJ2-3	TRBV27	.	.	TGTGCCAGCAGGAAGCCCACTAGCACAGATACGCAGTATTTT	CASRKPTSTDTQYF
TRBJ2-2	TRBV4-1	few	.	TGCGCCAGCAGCCAAGAGGGGGGTAGTACCGGGGAGCTGTTTTTT	CASSQEGGSTGELFF
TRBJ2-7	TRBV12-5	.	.	TGTGCTAGTGGTTTGGCACCGACAGGTAGGTACGAGCAGTACTTC	CASGLAPTGRYEQYF
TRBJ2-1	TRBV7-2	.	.	TGTGCCAGCAGCGCGTCTTCCTACAATGAGCAGTTCTTC	CASSASSYNEQFF
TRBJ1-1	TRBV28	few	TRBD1	TGTGCCAGCTCGCCTTGGGGACAGGGGAACACTGAAGCTTTCTTT	CASSPWGQGNTEAFF
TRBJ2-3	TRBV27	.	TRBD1	TGTGCCAGCAACAGGGGGATGTATAGTAGCACAGATACGCAGTATTTT	CASNRGMYSSTDTQYF
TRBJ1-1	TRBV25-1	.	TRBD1	TGTGCCAGCAGTCCACCATACGCCCGGGGACAGGGGATCACTGAAGCTTTCTTT	CASSPPYARGQGITEAFF
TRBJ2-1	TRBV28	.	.	TGTGCCAGCAGTCCAAGCGGAGCATCCTACAATGAGCAGTTCTTC	CASSPSGASYNEQFF
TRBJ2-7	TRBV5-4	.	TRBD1	TGTGCCAGCAGCTTACAGGGGGCTCTCGACGAGCAGTACTTC	CASSLQGALDEQYF
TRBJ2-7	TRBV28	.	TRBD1	TGTGCCAGCAGTTCGCCCGGAGACAGGGGTCACTACGAGCAGTACTTC	CASSSPGDRGHYEQYF
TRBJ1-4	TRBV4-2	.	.	TGTGCCAGCAGCCAAGATCTAAGGACAATTTACGAAAAACTGTTTTTT	CASSQDLRTIYEKLFF
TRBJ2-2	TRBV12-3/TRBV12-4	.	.	TGTGCCAGCAGCCCGATCACTTGGGGGGAGCTGTTTTTT	CASSPITWGELFF
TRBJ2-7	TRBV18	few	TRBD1	TGTGCCAGCTCACTACGGACAGGTACGACCTACGAGCAGTACTTC	CASSLRTGTTYEQYF
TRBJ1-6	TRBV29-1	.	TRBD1	TGCAGCGCAAGGACAGGGGGCGCGTTCAATTCACCCCTCCACTTT	CSARTGGAFNSPLHF
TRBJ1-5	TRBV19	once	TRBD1	TGTGCCAGTAGTACGACAGGGGGCGATCAGCCCCAGCATTTT	CASSTTGGDQPQHF
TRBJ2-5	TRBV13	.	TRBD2	TGTGCCAGCAGCTCTATGGGACTAGCGGGGGGTCACCAAGAGACCCAGTACTTC	CASSSMGLAGGHQETQYF
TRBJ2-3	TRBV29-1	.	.	TGCAGCGTTGAAGCCAGGGGAACTAGCACAGATACGCAGTATTTT	CSVEARGTSTDTQYF
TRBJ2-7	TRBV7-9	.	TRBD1	TGTGCCAGCAGCTCTGGCACAGGGGCCGAGCAGTACTTC	CASSSGTGAEQYF
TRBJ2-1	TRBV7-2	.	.	TGTGCCAGCAGCCCCAGCGGACAGTACAATGAGCAGTTCTTC	CASSPSGQYNEQFF
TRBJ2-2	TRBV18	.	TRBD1	TGTGCCAGCTGGCGACAGGGCCCGAACACCGGGGAGCTGTTTTTT	CASWRQGPNTGELFF